This entry lists 20 T cell receptor beta chains sequenced from one sample in a study of human T cells and chemical hapten exposure. The time point was: patch test 2, 6 weeks after DPC sensitization. Treatment in this sample: therapeutic diphenylcyclopropenone sensitization with weekly scalp DPC. TCRdb fed the RACE reads into MiXCR, producing one record per CDR3 protein. In the table there are around 50,000 distinct CDR3 sequences, about 10% of which are singletons. Specimen: whole blood, collected in connection with sensitization to the hapten diphenylcyclopropenone (DPC). The receptors stem from a woman in her fifties or sixties with alopecia areata. Some clones in this sample may be carry-over from other donors' samples.

J is TRBJ1-6 and V is TRBV20-1; maybe TRBD1 (5 bases). The V end was cut by 2 bases, the J end by 10 bases, with 15 bases between. Germline-derived CDR1 and CDR2 are DFQATT and SNEGSKA (reference sequence). CDR3 length equals 14 residues. The CDR3 sequence is CSARSPQGGSPLHF. The DNA for the CDR3 is TGCAGTGCTAGAAGTCCGCAGGGAGGATCACCCCTCCACTTT.

This chain uses TRBV24-1 with TRBJ1-5, with D uncertain. Germline values: CDR1 KGHDR, CDR2 SFDVKD. This CDR3 is built from 13 residues. V was trimmed by 2 bases and J by 1 base, leaving 2 bases between them. The CDR3 here is CATSDWSNQPQHF. The CDR3 DNA is TGTGCCACCAGTGATTGGAGCAATCAGCCCCAGCATTTT.

This clonotype was seen only a few times. The chain employs TRBV29-1 and TRBJ2-7, with a weak D call TRBD1 (6 bases). Germline CDR1 SQVTM, CDR2 ANQGSEA. The CDR3 is made up of 13 amino acids. The germline V and J ends were trimmed by 6 bases and 0 bases, with 12 bases remaining between them. CDR3 protein: CSVGTLSSYEQYF. CDR3 nucleotide sequence: TGCAGCGTGGGGACACTAAGCTCCTACGAGCAGTACTTC.

The CDR3 nucleotides read TGTGCCAGCAGCCACCTCGCCACTAGCGGGAGGACGGATGAGCAGTTCTTC. It specifies CASSHLATSGRTDEQFF. This chain uses TRBV3-1 with TRBJ2-1; TRBD2 matches at 12 bases. From germline, CDR1 is LGHDT and CDR2 YNNKEL (reference sequence). With V trimmed by 3 bases and J by 8 bases, 11 bases remained unmatched. This CDR3 spans 17 amino acids.

This clonotype was recorded at least ten times. V is TRBV5-1 and J is TRBJ1-1; 7 positions match TRBD1. CDR3 length: 15 amino acids. Trimming removed 9 bases from V and 1 base from J; junction bases left unmatched: 12. Per the germline V gene, CDR1 is SGHRS and CDR2 is YFSETQ. The DNA for the CDR3 is TGCGCCACAAGCGCACAGGGGTCCGGGAACACTGAAGCTTTCTTT. Translating gives CATSAQGSGNTEAFF.

This clonotype was seen ten or more times. J is TRBJ1-2 and V is TRBV6-2 or TRBV6-3; D unresolved. In germline, CDR1 is MNHEY, CDR2 SVGEGT. The CDR3 runs to 16 residues. V was pared by 2 bases and J by 2 bases, with 15 bases between. CDR3 coding DNA: TGTGCCAGCAGTTACGATACGGCAGGACGAAACTATGGCTACACCTTC. Amino acids: CASSYDTAGRNYGYTF.

This clonotype showed up many times. The chain recombines TRBV6-6 with TRBJ1-1; 9 nucleotides agree with TRBD1. Germline CDR1 MNHNY, CDR2 SVGAGI (reference sequence). J was trimmed by 0 bases and V by 4 bases; bases with no gene match: 6. The CDR3 contains 16 residues. CDR3 sequence: CASSFGQGIMNTEAFF. Written as DNA, the CDR3 is TGTGCCAGCAGTTTTGGACAGGGGATCATGAACACTGAAGCTTTCTTT.

In this sample, this clonotype turned up a few times. The chain is built from TRBV6-1 and TRBJ1-1; D gene uncertain. The CDR3 consists of 13 residues. Germline values: CDR1 MNHNS, CDR2 SASEGT. V dropped 6 bases and J dropped 3 bases, with 11 bases sitting between them. CDR3 sequence (DNA): TGTGCCAGCAGAGCTAGGTGGGACACTGAAGCTTTCTTT. This sequence encodes CASRARWDTEAFF.

The rearrangement links TRBV5-8 to TRBJ1-3; D is unclear. V was trimmed by 1 base and J by 2 bases, leaving 7 bases between them. The CDR3 contains 14 residues. Looked up from germline, CDR1 is SGHTS and CDR2 is YDEGEE. CDR3 loop: CASSLNTPGNTIYF. In DNA form, the CDR3 reads TGTGCCAGCAGCTTGAATACGCCTGGAAACACCATATATTTT.

V is TRBV7-2 and J is TRBJ2-1; D is possibly TRBD1 (5 bases). Trimming left V 3 bases short and J 9 bases short, with 18 bases between. CDR1 and CDR2 (germline): SGHTA, FQGNSA. The CDR3 runs to 15 residues. Written as DNA, the CDR3 is TGTGCCAGCAGCTTTGACCCGACCAGGGTTAGTGAGCAGTTCTTC. It translates to CASSFDPTRVSEQFF.

This clonotype was seen ten or more times. The chain combines TRBV6-6 with TRBJ1-1, with unresolved D. V was cut by 0 bases and J by 3 bases, with 8 bases left in between. The length of the CDR3 is 14 residues. Germline V gene data show CDR1 as MNHNY and CDR2 as SVGAGI (reference sequence). The CDR3 nucleotides read TGTGCCAGCAGTTACTCGCGGGGAGACACTGAAGCTTTCTTT. Translated, it gives CASSYSRGDTEAFF.

This chain links TRBV3-1 with TRBJ2-3; possible D gene TRBD2, 5 bases. V dropped 1 base and J dropped 0 bases, with 8 bases sitting between them. Germline V gene lookup returns CDR1 LGHDT and CDR2 YNNKEL (reference sequence). This CDR3 contains 15 residues. CDR3 nucleotide sequence: TGTGCCAGCAGCCAAGCGGCTAGCAGCACAGATACGCAGTATTTT. Amino acids: CASSQAASSTDTQYF.

This chain links TRBV6-5 with TRBJ2-7; possible D gene TRBD2, 5 bases. The CDR3 has 15 amino acids. V was shortened by 6 bases and J by 4 bases, with 19 bases between the two germline ends. Per germline, CDR1 MNHEY and CDR2 SVGAGI. The DNA for the CDR3 is TGTGCCAGCAGGTCCCCCGGGATTGGGAGATACGAGCAGTACTTC. This codes for CASRSPGIGRYEQYF.

This clonotype came up a few times. V is TRBV20-1 and J is TRBJ2-2; D is perhaps TRBD2 (6 bases). The CDR3 is 14 amino acids. Germline CDR1 DFQATT, CDR2 SNEGSKA (reference sequence). The germline V and J ends were trimmed by 6 bases and 3 bases, with 14 bases remaining between them. The CDR3 DNA sequence: TGCAGTGCCCCCGTCCAGCGGGACACCGGGGAGCTGTTTTTT. The encoded protein is CSAPVQRDTGELFF.

This clonotype showed up many times. The CDR3 here is CAITGTSGSSSPGELFF. The CDR3 nucleotides read TGTGCCATCACCGGGACTAGCGGGAGTTCCTCGCCCGGGGAGCTGTTTTTT. The J gene is TRBJ2-2, the V gene TRBV10-3, with 14 bases aligning to TRBD2. The CDR3 is made up of 17 amino acids. The V gene end was trimmed by 7 bases and the J gene end by 6 bases; junction bases not matched to a gene: 10. Germline CDR1 reads ENHRY; CDR2 reads SYGVKD.

The V gene is TRBV12-3 or TRBV12-4, the J gene TRBJ2-2; TRBD1 agrees at 7 bases. The CDR3 sequence is 19 residues long. V lost 0 bases, J lost 7 bases, and 17 bases stayed unmatched. CDR3 residues: CASSLAPLGQRAEGGELFF. CDR3 DNA: TGTGCCAGCAGTTTAGCGCCCTTGGGACAGAGGGCTGAGGGCGGGGAGCTGTTTTTT.

This clonotype was detected a few times. The V gene is TRBV3-1, the J gene TRBJ2-1; TRBD1 aligns across 8 bases. The CDR3 extends over 17 amino acids. The V segment lost 4 bases and the J segment 1 base; nucleotides outside the gene matches: 9. Germline CDR1 LGHDT, CDR2 YNNKEL (reference sequence). The DNA for the CDR3 is TGTGCCAGCAGCCCCGTCGACAGGGGAGTTTCCTACAATGAGCAGTTCTTC. The encoded protein is CASSPVDRGVSYNEQFF.

V and J are TRBV28 and TRBJ2-7, with TRBD1 as a possible D gene (6 bases). The V gene lost 3 bases and the J gene lost 5 bases, with 11 bases spanning the gap. The germline V gene has CDR1 MDHEN and CDR2 SYDVKM. The CDR3 loop spans 13 amino acids. The CDR3 nucleotides are TGTGCCAGCAGTTTGCAGGGGACGCACGAGCAGTACTTC. Translated: CASSLQGTHEQYF.

This clonotype has only a few counts. This sequence joins TRBV7-2 and TRBJ1-1; no definite D call. V was pared by 1 base and J by 5 bases, with 8 bases between. Looked up from germline, CDR1 is SGHTA and CDR2 is FQGNSA. CDR3 length: 13 amino acids. The CDR3 spells CASSLGMGTEAFF. In DNA form, the CDR3 reads TGTGCCAGCAGCTTAGGAATGGGGACTGAAGCTTTCTTT.

This clonotype has just a few counts. The rearrangement joins TRBV28 to TRBJ1-2; the match to TRBD1 covers 10 bases. With 10 bases clipped from V and 4 bases from J, the junction kept 12 bases outside the gene matches. CDR3 size: 15 residues. Germline CDR1 and CDR2: MDHEN and SYDVKM. The CDR3 reads CATADPGQGVYGYTF. As DNA, the CDR3 is TGTGCCACGGCGGACCCTGGACAGGGGGTCTATGGCTACACCTTC.